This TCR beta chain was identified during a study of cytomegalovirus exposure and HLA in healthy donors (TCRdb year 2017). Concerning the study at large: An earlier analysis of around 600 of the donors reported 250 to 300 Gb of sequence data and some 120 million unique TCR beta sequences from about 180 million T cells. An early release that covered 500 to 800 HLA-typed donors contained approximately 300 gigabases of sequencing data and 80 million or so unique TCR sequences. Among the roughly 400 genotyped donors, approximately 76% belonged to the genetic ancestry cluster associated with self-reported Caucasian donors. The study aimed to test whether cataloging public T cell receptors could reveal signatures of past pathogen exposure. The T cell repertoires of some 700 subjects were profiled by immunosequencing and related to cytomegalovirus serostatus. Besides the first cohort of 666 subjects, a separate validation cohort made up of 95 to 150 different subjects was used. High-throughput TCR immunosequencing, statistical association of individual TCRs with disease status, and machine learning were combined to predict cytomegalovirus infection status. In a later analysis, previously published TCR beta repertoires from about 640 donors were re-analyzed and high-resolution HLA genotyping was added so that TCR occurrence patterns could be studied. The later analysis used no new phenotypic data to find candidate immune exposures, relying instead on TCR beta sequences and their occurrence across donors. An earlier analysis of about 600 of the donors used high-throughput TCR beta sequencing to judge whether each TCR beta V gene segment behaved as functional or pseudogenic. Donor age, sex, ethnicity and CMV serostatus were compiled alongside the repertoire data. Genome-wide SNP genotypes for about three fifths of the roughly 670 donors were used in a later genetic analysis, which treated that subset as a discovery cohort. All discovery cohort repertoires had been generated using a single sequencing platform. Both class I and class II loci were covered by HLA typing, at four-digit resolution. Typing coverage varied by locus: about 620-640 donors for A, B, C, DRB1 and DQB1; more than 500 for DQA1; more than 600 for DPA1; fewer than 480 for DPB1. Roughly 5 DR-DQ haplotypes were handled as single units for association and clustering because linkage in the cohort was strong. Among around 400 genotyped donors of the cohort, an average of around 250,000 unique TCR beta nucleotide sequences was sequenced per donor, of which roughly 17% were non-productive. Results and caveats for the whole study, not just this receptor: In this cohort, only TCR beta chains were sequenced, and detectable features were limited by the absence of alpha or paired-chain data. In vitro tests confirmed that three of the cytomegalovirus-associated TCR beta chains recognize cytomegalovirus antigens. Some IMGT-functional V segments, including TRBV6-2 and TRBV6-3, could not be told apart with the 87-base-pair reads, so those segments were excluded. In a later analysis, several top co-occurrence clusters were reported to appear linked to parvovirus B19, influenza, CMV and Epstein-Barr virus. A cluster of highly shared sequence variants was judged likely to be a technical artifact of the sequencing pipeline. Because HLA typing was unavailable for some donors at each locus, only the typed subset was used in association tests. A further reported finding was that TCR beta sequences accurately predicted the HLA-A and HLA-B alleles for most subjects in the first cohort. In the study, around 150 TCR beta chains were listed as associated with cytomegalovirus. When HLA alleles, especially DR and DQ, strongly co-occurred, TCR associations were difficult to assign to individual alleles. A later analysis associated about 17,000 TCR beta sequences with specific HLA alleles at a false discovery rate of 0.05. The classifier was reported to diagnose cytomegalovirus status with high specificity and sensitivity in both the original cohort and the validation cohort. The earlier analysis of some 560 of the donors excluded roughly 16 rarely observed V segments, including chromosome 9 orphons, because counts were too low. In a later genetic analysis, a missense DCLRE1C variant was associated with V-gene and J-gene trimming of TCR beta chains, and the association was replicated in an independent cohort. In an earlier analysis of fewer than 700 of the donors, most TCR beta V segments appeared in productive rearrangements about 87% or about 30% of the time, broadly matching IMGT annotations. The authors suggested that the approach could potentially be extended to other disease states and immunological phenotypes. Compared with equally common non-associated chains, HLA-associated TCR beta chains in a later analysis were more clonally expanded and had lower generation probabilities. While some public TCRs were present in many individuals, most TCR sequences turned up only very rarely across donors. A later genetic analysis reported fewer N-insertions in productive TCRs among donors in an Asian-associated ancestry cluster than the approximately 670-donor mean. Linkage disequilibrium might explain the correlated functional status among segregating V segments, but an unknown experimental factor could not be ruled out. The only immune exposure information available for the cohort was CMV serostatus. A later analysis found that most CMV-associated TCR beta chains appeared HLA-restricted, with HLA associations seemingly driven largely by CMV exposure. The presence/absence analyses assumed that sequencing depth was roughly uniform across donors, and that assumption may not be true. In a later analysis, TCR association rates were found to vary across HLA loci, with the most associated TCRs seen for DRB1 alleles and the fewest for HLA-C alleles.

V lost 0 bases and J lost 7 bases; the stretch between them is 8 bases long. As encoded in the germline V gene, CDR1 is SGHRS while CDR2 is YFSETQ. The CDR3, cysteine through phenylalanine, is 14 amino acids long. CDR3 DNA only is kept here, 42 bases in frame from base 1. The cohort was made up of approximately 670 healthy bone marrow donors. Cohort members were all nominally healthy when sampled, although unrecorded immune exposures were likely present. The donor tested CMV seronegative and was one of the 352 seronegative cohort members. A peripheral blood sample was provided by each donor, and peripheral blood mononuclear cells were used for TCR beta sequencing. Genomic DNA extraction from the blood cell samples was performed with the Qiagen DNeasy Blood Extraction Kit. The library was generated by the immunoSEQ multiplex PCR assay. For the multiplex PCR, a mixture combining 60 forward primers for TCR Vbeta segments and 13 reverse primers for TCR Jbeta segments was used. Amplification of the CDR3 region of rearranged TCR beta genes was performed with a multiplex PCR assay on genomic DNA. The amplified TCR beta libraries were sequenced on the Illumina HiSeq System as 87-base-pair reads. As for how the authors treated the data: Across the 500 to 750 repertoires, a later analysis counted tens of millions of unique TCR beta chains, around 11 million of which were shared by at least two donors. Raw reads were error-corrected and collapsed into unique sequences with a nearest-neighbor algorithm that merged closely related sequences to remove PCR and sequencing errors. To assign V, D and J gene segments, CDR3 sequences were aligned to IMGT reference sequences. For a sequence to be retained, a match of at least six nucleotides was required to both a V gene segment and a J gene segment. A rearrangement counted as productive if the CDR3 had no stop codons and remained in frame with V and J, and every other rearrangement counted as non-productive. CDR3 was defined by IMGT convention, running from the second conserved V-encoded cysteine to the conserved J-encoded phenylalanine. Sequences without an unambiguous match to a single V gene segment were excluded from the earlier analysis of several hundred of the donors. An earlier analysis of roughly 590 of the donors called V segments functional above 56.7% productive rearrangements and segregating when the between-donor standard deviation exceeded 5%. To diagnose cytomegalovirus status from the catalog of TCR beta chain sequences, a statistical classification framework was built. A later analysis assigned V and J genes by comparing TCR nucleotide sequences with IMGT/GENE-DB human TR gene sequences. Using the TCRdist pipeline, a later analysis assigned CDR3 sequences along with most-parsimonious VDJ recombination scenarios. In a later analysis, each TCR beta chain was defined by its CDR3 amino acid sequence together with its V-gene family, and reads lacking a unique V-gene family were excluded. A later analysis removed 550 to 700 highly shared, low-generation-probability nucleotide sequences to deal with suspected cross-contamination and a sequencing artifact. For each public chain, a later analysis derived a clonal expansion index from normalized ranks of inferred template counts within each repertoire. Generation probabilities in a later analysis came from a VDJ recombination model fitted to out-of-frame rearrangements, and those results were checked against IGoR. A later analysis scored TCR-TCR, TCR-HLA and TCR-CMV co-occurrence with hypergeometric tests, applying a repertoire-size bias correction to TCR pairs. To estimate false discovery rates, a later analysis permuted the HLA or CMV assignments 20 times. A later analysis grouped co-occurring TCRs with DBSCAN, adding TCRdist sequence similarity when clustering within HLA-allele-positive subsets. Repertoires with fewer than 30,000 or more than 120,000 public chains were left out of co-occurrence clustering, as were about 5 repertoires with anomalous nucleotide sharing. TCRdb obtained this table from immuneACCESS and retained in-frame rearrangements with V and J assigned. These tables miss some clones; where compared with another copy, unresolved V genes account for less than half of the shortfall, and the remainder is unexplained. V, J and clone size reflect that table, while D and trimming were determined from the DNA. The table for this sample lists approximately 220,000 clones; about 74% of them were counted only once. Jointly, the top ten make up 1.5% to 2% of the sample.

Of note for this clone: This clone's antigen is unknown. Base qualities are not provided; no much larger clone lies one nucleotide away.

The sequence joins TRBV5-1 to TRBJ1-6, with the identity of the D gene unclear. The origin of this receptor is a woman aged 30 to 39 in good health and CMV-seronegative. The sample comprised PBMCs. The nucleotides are TGCGCCAGCAGCTTGGTTGCGGAGAATTCACCCCTCCACTTT. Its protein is CASSLVAENSPLHF.